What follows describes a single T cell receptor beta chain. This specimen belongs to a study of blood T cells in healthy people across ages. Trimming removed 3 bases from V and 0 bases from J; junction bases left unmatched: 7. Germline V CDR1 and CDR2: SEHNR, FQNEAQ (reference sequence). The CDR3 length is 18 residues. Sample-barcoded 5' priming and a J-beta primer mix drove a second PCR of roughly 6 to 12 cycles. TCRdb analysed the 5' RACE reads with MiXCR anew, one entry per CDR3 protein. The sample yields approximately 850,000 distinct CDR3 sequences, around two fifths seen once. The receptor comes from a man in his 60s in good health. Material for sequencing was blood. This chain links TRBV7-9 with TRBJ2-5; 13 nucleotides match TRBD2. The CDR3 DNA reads TGTGCCAGCAGCTTCGGACTAGCGGGGGTCGTTTACCAAGAGACCCAGTACTTC. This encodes CASSFGLAGVVYQETQYF.